The entry that follows covers one T cell receptor (beta chain) sequence. Antigen specificity is unknown. The sample is drawn from a study of cytomegalovirus exposure and HLA in healthy donors. This CDR3 has 15 amino acids. V lost 3 bases, J lost 9 bases, and 11 bases stayed unmatched. Germline V gene lookup returns CDR1 SGHRS and CDR2 YFSETQ. The primer mix had 60 Vbeta and 13 Jbeta primers. Produced via immunoSEQ multiplex PCR; TCRdb's table is partial and in-frame only. The table shows about 230,000 clones, with approximately 81% occurring only once. Whole-study results and caveats: CMV serostatus stood as the only immune exposure information on hand. Many donors carried some public TCRs, although rarity characterized most TCR sequences.

This sequence originates from a girl aged 2 to 10 in good health and CMV-seronegative. Sequences were obtained from PBMCs. This rearrangement joins TRBV5-1 to TRBJ2-7, with 11 bases that match TRBD1. The CDR3 loop reads CASSSAGQGALGQYF. The CDR3 coding sequence is TGCGCCAGCAGCTCCGCCGGACAGGGGGCGCTGGGGCAGTACTTC.